Following are 4 T cell receptor beta chains from one sample sequenced in a study of regulatory T cells in long-lasting Graves disease (dated by TCRdb to 2020 to 2022). In-frame beta chains were kept once TCRdb had trimmed the public reads at Q25 with fastp and called clones with MiXCR. Here each entry gathers all rows of one CDR3 protein and keeps the most common genes and DNA. This sample holds some 600 distinct CDR3 sequences; approximately 52% were observed only once. The ten biggest clones cover roughly a sixth of the sample. For both TCR sequencing and RNA sequencing, RNA was extracted from PBMCs in TRIzol. Material: peripheral blood mononuclear cells (PBMCs), obtained with antithyroid drug treatment, in newly diagnosed or persistent Graves disease (not recorded which). The receptors stem from a female donor with Graves disease. Donor details come from another sample of the same person, matched by shared clones.

The V and J genes are TRBV13 and TRBJ2-7, with D perhaps matching TRBD2 (5 bases). With 4 bases removed from V and 6 bases from J, the gap between germline ends came to 10 bases. This CDR3 has 12 amino acids. Germline CDR1 reads PRHDT; CDR2 reads FYEKMQ (reference sequence). The CDR3 bases are TGTGCCAGCAGCTCGGACTGGCCCGAGCAGTACTTC. It codes for CASSSDWPEQYF.

This rearrangement joins TRBV28 to TRBJ2-3; D is unresolved. The CDR3 totals 11 residues. V was clipped by 8 bases and J by 1 base, with 4 bases between them. The germline V gene encodes CDR1 MDHEN and CDR2 SYDVKM. CDR3 region: CASGRTDTQYF. CDR3 bases: TGTGCCAGCGGCCGCACAGATACGCAGTATTTT.

The rearrangement links TRBV7-9 to TRBJ2-5; no definite D call. Per the germline V gene, CDR1 is SEHNR and CDR2 is FQNEAQ (reference sequence). V was cut by 5 bases and J by 0 bases, with 13 bases left in between. The CDR3 length is 15 residues. CDR3 sequence (DNA): TGTGCCAGCAGCCCCCGACACGGGTACCAAGAGACCCAGTACTTC. It is translated as CASSPRHGYQETQYF. Based on the CDR3 plus reference TRBV7-9 and TRBJ2-5, the full variable domain is DTGVSQNPRHKITKRGQNVTFRCDPISEHNRLYWYRQTLGQGPEFLTYFQNEAQLEKSRLLSDRFSAERPKGSFSTLEIQRTEQGDSAMYLCASSPRHGYQETQYFGPGTRLLVL.

The chain employs TRBV7-6 and TRBJ2-1, with D unresolved. Trimming took off 0 bases at V and 3 bases at J, with 3 bases between the two ends. The CDR3 is made up of 13 amino acids. CDR1 is SGHVS, CDR2 FNYEAQ, per germline. The CDR3, as DNA: TGTGCCAGCAGCTTAGCTCTCTACAATGAGCAGTTCTTC. Translating gives CASSLALYNEQFF.